The rows below give T cell receptor beta chains drawn from one sample of a study of CD8+CD57+ T cells in acquired aplastic anemia. MiXCR was run by TCRdb on the reads, yielding one entry per CDR3 protein. The table lists some 200,000 distinct CDR3 sequences, less than 50% of them singletons. Sequenced sample: sorted CD4+, CD8+, or CD8+CD57+ T cells (not recorded which) from PBMCs. These TCRs come from a human donor with aplastic anemia. Both conserved end residues are part of each CDR3. Fields, in order: V gene, J gene, CDR3 protein.

>TRBV2|TRBJ2-5
CASRLGYQETQYF
>TRBV19|TRBJ2-7
CASSTQLSYEQYF
>TRBV3-1|TRBJ2-2
CASSQVDRGSNTGELFF
>TRBV7-9|TRBJ1-1
CASSPLTVNTEAFF
>TRBV24-1|TRBJ2-3
CATSGTGTGSTDTQYF
>TRBV7-2|TRBJ2-5
CASSLFQGETQYF
>TRBV19|TRBJ2-7
CARTLRDRGQYEQYF
>TRBV3-1|TRBJ1-5
CASSMEQLSNQPQHF
>TRBV25-1|TRBJ2-5
CASSLNGGGGETQYF
>TRBV5-1|TRBJ2-7
CASSSGTGRPSLIPYEQYF
>TRBV20-1|TRBJ1-1
CSARDRGQGRTEAFF
>TRBV7-3|TRBJ2-7
CASSRNGWEQYF
>TRBV6-1|TRBJ2-3
CASSELAGGPDTQYF
>TRBV2|TRBJ1-1
CASSVFRVMNTEAFF
>TRBV7-2|TRBJ2-3
CASRTSGAFTDTQYF
>TRBV2|TRBJ2-7
CASRGFGRYEQYF
>TRBV2|TRBJ2-7
CASRRDGSYEQYF
>TRBV15|TRBJ1-1
CATSNKGGTEAFF
>TRBV2|TRBJ2-1
CASSDLADPGNEQFF
>TRBV7-2|TRBJ2-5
CASSSGQETQYF